The T cell receptor beta chain described here comes from a study of T cells in localized non-small cell lung cancer (dated by TCRdb to the early 2020s). For the wider study: The study examined T cell repertoires in a few hundred patients with early-stage NSCLC and compared tumors with uninvolved tumor-adjacent lungs. All 250 or so NSCLC patients in the cohort were treatment-naive and had localized lung tumors that were resected. Of the NSCLC patients, 120 to 150 were male and approximately 99 were female, and the mean age was approximately 66 years. What the study reported, not specific to this receptor: Because multi-region tumor sequencing was not performed, intratumor heterogeneity could not be ruled out. The highest T cell clonality was observed in uninvolved tumor-adjacent lung, where clonality exceeded that of tumor, suggesting that antigenic responses were more focused in uninvolved tumor-adjacent lung. Longer overall survival was associated with higher blood T cell density, whereas shorter survival was associated with higher adjacent-lung clonality. Because the study design was exploratory, TCR variables were selected using unadjusted p-values without false-discovery rate correction. Of the top 100 tumor clones, a median of 57 were detected in paired uninvolved adjacent lung; about 28 were also among that lung's top 100.

The immunoSEQ Assay was used to sequence TCR beta CDR3 regions from DNA. From the authors' description of their analysis: To compute T cell density, TCR beta template counts were normalized to usable DNA, which was estimated by amplifying housekeeping genes. The preseqR package was used to estimate richness by extrapolating to 400,000 templates for PBMC samples and to 120,000 templates for tissue samples. Clonality was calculated as one minus Pielou's evenness. To identify tissue-enriched TCRs, differential abundance testing was run on productive amino-acid clonotypes with a minimum total count of 5 and an alpha of 0.1. The Jaccard Index and the Morisita Overlap Index were used to quantify repertoire overlap between compartments. GLIPH grouped TCR beta CDR3s together with public tetramer-defined viral CDR3s, and a viral motif had to include at least three viral sequences and show V-gene enrichment. In TCRdb, the immuneACCESS table is reduced to in-frame sequences with V and J assigned. These tables do not hold every clone; where another copy was compared, an unresolved V gene accounts for under half, and the others remain unexplained. V and J calls and clone size are given by that table; D and trimming were obtained from the DNA. The sample contains about 1,500 clones, about 19% of them found a single time. The ten largest account for around 15% of the sample.

For this chain, trimming is 0 bases at the V end and 5 bases at the J end, and the number of junction bases without a gene match is 1. Its CDR3 holds 15 amino acids, cysteine through phenylalanine. Only the CDR3 DNA is retained, 45 bases long and in frame from the first base. From the germline V gene, CDR1 is MNHNS and CDR2 is SASEGT. This clone occurred a few times. The antigen this receptor binds is unknown. There are no base qualities to consult, and no much larger clone falls within one base. At diagnosis, peripheral blood, uninvolved tumor-adjacent lung and tumor were collected and stored as a combination of fresh-frozen and FFPE material.

The receptor chain draws on TRBV6-1 and TRBJ2-1, and 10 bases in between align with TRBD2. The sample in question was lung tumor tissue, obtained before any cancer treatment. This TCR came from a woman aged 40 to 75 with stage I lung adenocarcinoma. The nucleotides are TGTGCCAGCAGTGAAGCAGCGGGGGGGCACAATGAGCAGTTCTTC. This gives the protein CASSEAAGGHNEQFF.